This entry describes one T cell receptor (beta chain). This specimen belongs to a study of CD8+CD57+ T cells in acquired aplastic anemia. Across the whole study: DNA per sorted CD4+ or CD8+ sample ranged roughly 0.18 to 30 ug, averaging around 3 ug.

TCR beta VDJ combinations and CDR3 sequences were profiled from genomic DNA. A single record per CDR3 protein comes from TCRdb applying MiXCR to the reads. The sample yields 200,000 or so distinct CDR3 sequences, less than 75% seen once. Trimming left V 2 bases short and J 8 bases short, with 7 bases between. CDR3 length equals 13 residues. Germline V gene sequence: CDR1 SGHTA, CDR2 FQGTGA. Previously, flow cytometry had revealed CD8+CD57+ cell expansion in the patients chosen for sequencing. Everyone among the patients had severe acquired aplastic anemia. Patients had received no therapy at the time of blood sampling.

Sequencing was done on a sample of sorted CD4+, CD8+, or CD8+CD57+ T cells (not recorded which) from PBMCs. This clonotype was obtained from a human donor with aplastic anemia. This chain joins TRBV7-3 and TRBJ1-6; D remains ambiguous. CDR3: CASSLERDSPLHF. In DNA, the CDR3 is TGTGCCAGCAGCTTAGAGCGCGATTCACCCCTCCACTTT. Full variable domain (remainder filled in from reference TRBV7-3 and TRBJ1-6): GAGVSQTPSNKVTEKGKYVELRCDPISGHTALYWYRQSLGQGPEFLIYFQGTGAADDSGLPNDRFFAVRPEGSVSTLKIQRTERGDSAVYLCASSLERDSPLHFGNGTRLTVT.